The T cell receptor (beta chain) described here comes from a study of breast tumors, draining lymph nodes, adjacent tissues. From germline, CDR1 is SNHLY and CDR2 FYNNEI. The CDR3 is 13 amino acids. Trimming at V came to 5 bases and at J to 5 bases, leaving 5 bases not matched to a gene. TCRdb re-called the multiplex PCR reads with MiXCR, one entry per CDR3 protein. Among about 8,300 distinct CDR3 sequences listed, 42% were seen once. This chain joins TRBV2 and TRBJ1-2; 7 bases are shared with TRBD1. The sample consisted of tumor-adjacent breast tissue. The receptor's source is a female donor with breast cancer. Some clones in this sample may be carry-over from other donors' samples. In DNA, the CDR3 is TGTGCCAGCAGTCGGGACAGACAATATGGCTACACCTTC. The encoded protein is CASSRDRQYGYTF.